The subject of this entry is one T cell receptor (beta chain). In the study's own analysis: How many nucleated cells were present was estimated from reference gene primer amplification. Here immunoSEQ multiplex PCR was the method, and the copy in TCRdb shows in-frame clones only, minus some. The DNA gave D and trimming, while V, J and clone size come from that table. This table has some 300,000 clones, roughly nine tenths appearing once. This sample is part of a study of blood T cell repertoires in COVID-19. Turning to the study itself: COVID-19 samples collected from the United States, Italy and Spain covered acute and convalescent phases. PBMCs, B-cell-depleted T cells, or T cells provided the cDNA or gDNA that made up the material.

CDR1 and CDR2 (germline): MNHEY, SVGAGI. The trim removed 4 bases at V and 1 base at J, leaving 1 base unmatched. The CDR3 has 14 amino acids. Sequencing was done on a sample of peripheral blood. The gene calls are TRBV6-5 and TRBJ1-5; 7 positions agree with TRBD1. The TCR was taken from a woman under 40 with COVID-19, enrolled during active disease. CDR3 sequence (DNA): TGTGCCAGCAGTTCACAGGGGAGCAATCAGCCCCAGCATTTT. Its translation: CASSSQGSNQPQHF.